The clone carrying this T cell receptor (beta chain) showed up many times. Antigen: not known. This sample is part of a study of CD8+CD57+ T cells in acquired aplastic anemia. Profiling that covered TCR beta VDJ and CDR3 relied on genomic DNA as its template. MiXCR, run by TCRdb on the reads, gives a single entry per CDR3 protein. Altogether some 180,000 distinct CDR3 sequences are present, around 50% being singletons, with the ten largest covering 10% to 15%. Before being chosen for sequencing, patients had shown CD8+CD57+ cell expansion by flow cytometry. Patients had received no therapy at the time of blood sampling. CDR3 length: 16 amino acids. Germline CDR1 reads SGHDT; CDR2 reads YYEEEE. V lost 4 bases, J lost 4 bases, and 20 bases lay in between. General study findings and limits: Simpson's diversity of CD8+ cells was not significantly different in patients compared with controls.

Sequencing input: sorted CD4+, CD8+, or CD8+CD57+ T cells (not recorded which) from PBMCs. The chain carries TRBV5-6 and TRBJ1-1; D may be TRBD1 (6 bases). This TCR derives from a human donor with aplastic anemia. CDR3 bases: TGTGCCAGCAGCGAGAACCCGTCAGGGGTTGGCACTGAAGCTTTCTTT. It encodes CASSENPSGVGTEAFF.